This T cell receptor beta chain was retrieved from a study of blood T cell repertoires in COVID-19. Turning to the study itself: Material from acute and convalescent COVID-19 was sourced from the United States, Italy and Spain.

The CDR3 extends over 17 amino acids. The V gene lost 1 base and the J gene lost 2 bases, with 18 bases spanning the gap. Germline CDR1 is SGHDT and CDR2 is YYEEEE. Produced via immunoSEQ multiplex PCR; TCRdb's table is partial and in-frame only. The sample carries about 440,000 clones, roughly 87% recorded once. The sequence derives from a woman younger than 35 with acute COVID-19. The V call is TRBV5-6, the J call TRBJ2-5, with D perhaps TRBD1 (5 bases). The specimen sequenced was PBMCs or T cells enriched from blood (not recorded which). This CDR3 reads CASSLRFGQGTQETQYF. DNA of the CDR3: TGTGCCAGCAGCTTGAGGTTTGGCCAGGGTACGCAAGAGACCCAGTACTTC.